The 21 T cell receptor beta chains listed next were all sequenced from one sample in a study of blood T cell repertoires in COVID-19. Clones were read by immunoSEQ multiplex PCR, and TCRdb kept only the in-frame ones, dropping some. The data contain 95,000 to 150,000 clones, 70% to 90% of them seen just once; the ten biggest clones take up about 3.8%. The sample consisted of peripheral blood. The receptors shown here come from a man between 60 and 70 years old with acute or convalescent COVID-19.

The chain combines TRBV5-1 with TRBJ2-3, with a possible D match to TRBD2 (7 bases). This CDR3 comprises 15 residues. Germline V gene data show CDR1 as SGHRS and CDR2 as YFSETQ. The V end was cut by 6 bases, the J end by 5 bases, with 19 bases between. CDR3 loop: CASTPGGGSGDTQYF. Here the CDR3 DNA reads TGCGCCAGCACCCCTGGGGGCGGGAGTGGAGATACGCAGTATTTT.

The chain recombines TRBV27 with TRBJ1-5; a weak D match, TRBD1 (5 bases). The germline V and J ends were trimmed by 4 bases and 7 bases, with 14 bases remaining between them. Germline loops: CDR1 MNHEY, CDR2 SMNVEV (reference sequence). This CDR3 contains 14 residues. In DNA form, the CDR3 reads TGTGCCAGCAGTTGGAGGGGACGTGAACAGCCCCAGCATTTT. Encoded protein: CASSWRGREQPQHF.

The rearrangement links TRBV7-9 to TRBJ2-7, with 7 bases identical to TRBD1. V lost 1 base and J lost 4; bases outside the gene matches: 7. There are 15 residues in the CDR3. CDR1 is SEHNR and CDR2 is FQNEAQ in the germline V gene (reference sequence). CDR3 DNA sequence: TGTGCCAGCAGCTTAGTGGGGACAGAATCATACGAGCAGTACTTC. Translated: CASSLVGTESYEQYF. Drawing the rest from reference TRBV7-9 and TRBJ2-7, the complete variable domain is DTGVSQNPRHKITKRGQNVTFRCDPISEHNRLYWYRQTLGQGPEFLTYFQNEAQLEKSRLLSDRFSAERPKGSFSTLEIQRTEQGDSAMYLCASSLVGTESYEQYFGPGTRLTVT.

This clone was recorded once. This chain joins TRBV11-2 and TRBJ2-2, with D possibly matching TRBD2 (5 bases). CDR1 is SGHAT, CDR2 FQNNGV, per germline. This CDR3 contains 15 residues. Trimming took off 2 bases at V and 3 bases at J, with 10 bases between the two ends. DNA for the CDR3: TGTGCCAGCAGCTTAACGTCGGGGTACACCGGGGAGCTGTTTTTT. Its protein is CASSLTSGYTGELFF.

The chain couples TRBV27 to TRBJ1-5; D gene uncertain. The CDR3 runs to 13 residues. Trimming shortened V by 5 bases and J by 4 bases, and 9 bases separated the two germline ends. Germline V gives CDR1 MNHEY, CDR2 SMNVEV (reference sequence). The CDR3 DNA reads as TGTGCCAGCAGTGACAACCTGAATCAGCCCCAGCATTTT. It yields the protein CASSDNLNQPQHF.

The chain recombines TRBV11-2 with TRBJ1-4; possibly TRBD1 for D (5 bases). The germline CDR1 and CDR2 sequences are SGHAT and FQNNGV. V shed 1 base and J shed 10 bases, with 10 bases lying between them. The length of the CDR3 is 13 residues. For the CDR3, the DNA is TGTGCCAGCAGCTTAGGGACAAGGGCAAAACTGTTTTTT. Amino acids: CASSLGTRAKLFF.

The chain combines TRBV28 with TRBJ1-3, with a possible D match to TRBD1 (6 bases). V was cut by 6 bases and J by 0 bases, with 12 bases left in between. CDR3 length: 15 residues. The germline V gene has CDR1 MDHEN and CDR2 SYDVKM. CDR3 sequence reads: CASSQGQLSGNTIYF. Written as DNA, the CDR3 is TGTGCCAGCAGCCAAGGACAGCTCTCTGGAAACACCATATATTTT. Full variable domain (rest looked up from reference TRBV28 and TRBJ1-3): DVKVTQSSRYLVKRTGEKVFLECVQDMDHENMFWYRQDPGLGLRLIYFSYDVKMKEKGDIPEGYSVSREKKERFSLILESASTNQTSMYLCASSQGQLSGNTIYFGEGSWLTVV.

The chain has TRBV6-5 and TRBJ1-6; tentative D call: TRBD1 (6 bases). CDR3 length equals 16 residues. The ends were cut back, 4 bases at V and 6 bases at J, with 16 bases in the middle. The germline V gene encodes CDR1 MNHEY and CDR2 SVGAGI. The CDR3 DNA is TGTGCCAGCAGTTCCCTCACCAGGGGTCCTAATTCACCCCTCCACTTT. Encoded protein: CASSSLTRGPNSPLHF.

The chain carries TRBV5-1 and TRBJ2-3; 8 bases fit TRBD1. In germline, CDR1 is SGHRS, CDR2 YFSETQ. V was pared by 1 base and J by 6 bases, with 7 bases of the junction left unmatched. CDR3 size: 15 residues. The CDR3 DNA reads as TGCGCCAGCAGCTTGTCAGGACAGGGATATGATACGCAGTATTTT. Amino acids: CASSLSGQGYDTQYF.

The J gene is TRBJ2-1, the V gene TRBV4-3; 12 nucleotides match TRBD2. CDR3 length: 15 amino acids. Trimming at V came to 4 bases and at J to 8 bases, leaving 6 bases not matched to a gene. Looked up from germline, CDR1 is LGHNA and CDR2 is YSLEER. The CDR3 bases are TGCGCCAGCAGCCTTTCGACTAGCGGGAGTGATGAGCAGTTCTTC. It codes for CASSLSTSGSDEQFF.

This CDR3 reads CASSFGTPSGNEQFF. The CDR3 DNA reads TGTGCCAGCAGCTTTGGTACTCCCAGCGGTAATGAGCAGTTCTTC. This sequence joins TRBV7-8 and TRBJ2-1; weak D call: TRBD2 (5 bases). Deletions cut 3 bases from V and 7 bases from J, with 16 bases between. From germline, CDR1 is SGHVS and CDR2 FQNEAQ. The CDR3 runs 15 residues.

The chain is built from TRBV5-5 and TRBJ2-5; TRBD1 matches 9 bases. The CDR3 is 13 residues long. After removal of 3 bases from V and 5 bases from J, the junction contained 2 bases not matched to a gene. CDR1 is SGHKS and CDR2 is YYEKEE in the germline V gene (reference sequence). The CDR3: CASSSGQGETQYF. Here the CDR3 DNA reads TGTGCCAGCAGCTCGGGACAGGGTGAGACCCAGTACTTC.

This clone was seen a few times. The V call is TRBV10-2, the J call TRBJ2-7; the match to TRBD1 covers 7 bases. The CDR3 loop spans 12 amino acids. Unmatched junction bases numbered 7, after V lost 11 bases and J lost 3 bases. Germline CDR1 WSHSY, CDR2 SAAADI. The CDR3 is CAATGENYEQYF. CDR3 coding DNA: TGCGCCGCTACAGGGGAAAACTACGAGCAGTACTTC.

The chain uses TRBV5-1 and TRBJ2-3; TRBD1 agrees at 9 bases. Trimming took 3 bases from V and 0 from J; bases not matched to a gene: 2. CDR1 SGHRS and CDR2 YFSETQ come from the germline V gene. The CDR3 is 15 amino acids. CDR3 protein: CASSWDRDSTDTQYF. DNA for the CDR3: TGCGCCAGCAGCTGGGACAGGGATAGCACAGATACGCAGTATTTT.

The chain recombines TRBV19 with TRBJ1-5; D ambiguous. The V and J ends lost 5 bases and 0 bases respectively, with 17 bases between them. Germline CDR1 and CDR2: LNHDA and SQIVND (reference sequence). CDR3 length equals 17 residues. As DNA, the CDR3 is TGTGCCAGTAGTCCCCGTGGGTCGGGAAATAGCAATCAGCCCCAGCATTTT. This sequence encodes CASSPRGSGNSNQPQHF.

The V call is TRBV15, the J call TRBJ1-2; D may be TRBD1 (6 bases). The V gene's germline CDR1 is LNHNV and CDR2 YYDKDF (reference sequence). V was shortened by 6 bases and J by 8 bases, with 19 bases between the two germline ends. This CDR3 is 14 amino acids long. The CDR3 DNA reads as TGTGCCACCAGTCCGAGATCGTTGGGGGCCGGCTACACCTTC. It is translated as CATSPRSLGAGYTF.

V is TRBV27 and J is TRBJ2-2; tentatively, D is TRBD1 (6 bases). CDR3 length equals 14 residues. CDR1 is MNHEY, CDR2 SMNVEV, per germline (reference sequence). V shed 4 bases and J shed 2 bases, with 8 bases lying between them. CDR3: CASSWTENTGELFF. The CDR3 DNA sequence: TGTGCCAGCAGTTGGACAGAAAACACCGGGGAGCTGTTTTTT.

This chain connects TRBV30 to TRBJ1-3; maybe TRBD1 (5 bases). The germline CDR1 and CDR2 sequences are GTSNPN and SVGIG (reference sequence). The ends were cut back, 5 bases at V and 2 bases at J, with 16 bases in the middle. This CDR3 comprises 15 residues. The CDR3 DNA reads TGTGCCTGGGGGAATACAGGAAGCGCTGGAAACACCATATATTTT. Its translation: CAWGNTGSAGNTIYF. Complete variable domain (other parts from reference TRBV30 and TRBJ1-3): SQTIHQWPATLVQPVGSPLSLECTVEGTSNPNLYWYRQAAGRGLQLLFYSVGIGQISSEVPQNLSASRPQDRQFILSSKKLLLSDSGFYLCAWGNTGSAGNTIYFGEGSWLTVV.

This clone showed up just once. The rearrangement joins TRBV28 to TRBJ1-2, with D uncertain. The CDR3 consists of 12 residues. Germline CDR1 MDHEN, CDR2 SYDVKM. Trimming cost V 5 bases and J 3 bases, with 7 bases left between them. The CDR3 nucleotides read TGTGCCAGCAGTCCGTTGTACTATGGCTACACCTTC. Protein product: CASSPLYYGYTF.

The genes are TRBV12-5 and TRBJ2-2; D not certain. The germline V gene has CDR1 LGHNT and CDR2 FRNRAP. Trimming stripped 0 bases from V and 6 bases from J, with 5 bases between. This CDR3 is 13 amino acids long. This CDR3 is CASGLVAAGELFF. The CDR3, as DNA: TGTGCTAGTGGTTTGGTTGCGGCCGGGGAGCTGTTTTTT.

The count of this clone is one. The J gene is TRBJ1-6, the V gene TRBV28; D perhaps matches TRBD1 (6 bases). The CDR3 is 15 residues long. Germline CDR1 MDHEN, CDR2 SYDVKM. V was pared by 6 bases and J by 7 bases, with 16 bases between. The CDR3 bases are TGTGCCAGCAGGGGGAAACGACAGGCCAATTCACCCCTCCACTTT. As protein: CASRGKRQANSPLHF.